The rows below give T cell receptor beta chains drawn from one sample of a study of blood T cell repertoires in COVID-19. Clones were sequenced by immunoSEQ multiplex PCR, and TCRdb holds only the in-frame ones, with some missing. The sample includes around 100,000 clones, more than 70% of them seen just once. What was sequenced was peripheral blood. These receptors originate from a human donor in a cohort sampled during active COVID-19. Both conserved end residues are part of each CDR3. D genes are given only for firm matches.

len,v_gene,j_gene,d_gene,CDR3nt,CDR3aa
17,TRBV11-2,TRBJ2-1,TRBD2,TGTGCCAGCAGCCCATACCGCGGGGCGGGGGGGGCCGGTGAGCAGTTCTTC,CASSPYRGAGGAGEQFF
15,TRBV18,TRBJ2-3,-,TGTGCCAGCTCACCGGTCCCGAGCCTCCCAGATACGCAGTATTTT,CASSPVPSLPDTQYF
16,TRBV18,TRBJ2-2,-,TGTGCCAGCTCACCTGCAGCCGACTCAAACACCGGGGAGCTGTTTTTT,CASSPAADSNTGELFF
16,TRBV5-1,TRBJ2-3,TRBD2,TGCGCCAGCAGCTTGGCCGGGCTAGCGGGGGCAGATACGCAGTATTTT,CASSLAGLAGADTQYF
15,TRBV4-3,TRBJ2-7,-,TGCGCCAGCAGCCAAGATCTACAGGTACACTACGAGCAGTACTTC,CASSQDLQVHYEQYF
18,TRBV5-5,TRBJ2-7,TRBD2,TGTGCCAGCAGCTTTCCCCCCCCGGGACTAGGGGTCTCCTACGAGCAGTACTTC,CASSFPPPGLGVSYEQYF
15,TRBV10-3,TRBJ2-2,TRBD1,TGTGCCATCAGTCCCGGGACAGTGAACACCGGGGAGCTGTTTTTT,CAISPGTVNTGELFF
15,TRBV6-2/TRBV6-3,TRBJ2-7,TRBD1,TGTGCCAGCAGCCCCCAACAGGGGAACTCCTACGAGCAGTACTTC,CASSPQQGNSYEQYF
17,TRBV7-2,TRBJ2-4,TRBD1,TGTGCCAGCAGCTTAAAGTCGAGTACAGGGGCCCCAAACATTCAGTACTTC,CASSLKSSTGAPNIQYF
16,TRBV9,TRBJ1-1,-,TGTGCCAGCAGCGTAGGCCCAGCCAGGATGAACACTGAAGCTTTCTTT,CASSVGPARMNTEAFF